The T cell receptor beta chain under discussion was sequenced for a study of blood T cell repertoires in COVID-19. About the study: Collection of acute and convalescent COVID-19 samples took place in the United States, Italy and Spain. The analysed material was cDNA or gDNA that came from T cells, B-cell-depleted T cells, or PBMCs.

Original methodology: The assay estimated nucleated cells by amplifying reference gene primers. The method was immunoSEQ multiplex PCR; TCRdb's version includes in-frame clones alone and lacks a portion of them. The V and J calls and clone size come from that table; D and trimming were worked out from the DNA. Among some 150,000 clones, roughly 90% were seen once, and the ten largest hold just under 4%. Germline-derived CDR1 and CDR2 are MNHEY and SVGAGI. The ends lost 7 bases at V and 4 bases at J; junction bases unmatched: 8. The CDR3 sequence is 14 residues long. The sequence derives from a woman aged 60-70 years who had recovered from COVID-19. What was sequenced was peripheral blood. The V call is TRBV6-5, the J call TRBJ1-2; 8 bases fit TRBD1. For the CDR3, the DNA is TGTGCCAGCAACTTAGACAGGGGTGGCTATGGCTACACCTTC. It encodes CASNLDRGGYGYTF.